This T cell receptor (beta chain) was captured by sequencing in a study of T cells in localized non-small cell lung cancer. The length of the CDR3 is 15 residues. Unmatched junction bases numbered 2, after V lost 0 bases and J lost 1 base. CDR1 is LNHDA, CDR2 SQIVND, per germline (reference sequence). Profiling relied on immunoSEQ multiplex PCR, and the TCRdb table lists in-frame clones only, not all of them. The sample lists under 15,000 clones, around 88% occurring once. Study-level findings and limits: Among the top 100 tumor clones, a median approximately 55 appeared in adjacent lung. T cell clonality was highest in uninvolved adjacent lung, above tumor. Elevated circulating T cell density in blood was associated with longer overall survival. One tumor region alone was sequenced, and heterogeneity therefore remains possible.

Regarding this clone: What it binds is not known. This specimen includes other DNA sequences encoding the same CDR3.

Sequenced material: peripheral blood, taken before any cancer treatment. This TCR was recovered from a male donor older than 55 with stage I lung adenocarcinoma. The rearrangement uses TRBV19 and TRBJ1-1; the match to TRBD1 covers 7 bases. In nucleotides, the CDR3 is TGTGCCAGTAGTATAGAGGGGACAGAGAACACTGAAGCTTTCTTT. This encodes CASSIEGTENTEAFF. The variable domain in full, with the rest retrieved from reference TRBV19 and TRBJ1-1, is DGGITQSPKYLFRKEGQNVTLSCEQNLNHDAMYWYRQDPGQGLRLIYYSQIVNDFQKGDIAEGYSVSREKKESFPLTVTSAQKNPTAFYLCASSIEGTENTEAFFGQGTRLTVV.